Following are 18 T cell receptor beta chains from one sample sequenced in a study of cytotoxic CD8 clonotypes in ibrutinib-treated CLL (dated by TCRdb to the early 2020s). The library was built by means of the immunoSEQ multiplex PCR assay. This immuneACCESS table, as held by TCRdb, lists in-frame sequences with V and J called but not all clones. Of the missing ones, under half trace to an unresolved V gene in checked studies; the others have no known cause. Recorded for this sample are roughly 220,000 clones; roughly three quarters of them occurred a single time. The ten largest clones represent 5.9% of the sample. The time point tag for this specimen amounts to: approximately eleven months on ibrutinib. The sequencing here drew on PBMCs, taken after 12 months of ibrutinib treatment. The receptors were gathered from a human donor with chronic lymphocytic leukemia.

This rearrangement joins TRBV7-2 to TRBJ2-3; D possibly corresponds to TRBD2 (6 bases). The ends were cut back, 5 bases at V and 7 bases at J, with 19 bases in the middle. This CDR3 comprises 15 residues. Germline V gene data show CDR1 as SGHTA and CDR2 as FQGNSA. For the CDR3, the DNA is TGTGCCAGCAGCACAAATAGCGGTTCTGTTAATACGCAGTATTTT. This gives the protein CASSTNSGSVNTQYF.

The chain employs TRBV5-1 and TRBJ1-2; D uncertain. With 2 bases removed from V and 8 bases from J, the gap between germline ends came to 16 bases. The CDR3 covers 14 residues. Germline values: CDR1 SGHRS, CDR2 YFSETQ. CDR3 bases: TGCGCCAGCAGCTTCGGGGTGGAAACTATCGGCTACACCTTC. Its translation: CASSFGVETIGYTF. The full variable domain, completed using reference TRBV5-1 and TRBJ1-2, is KAGVTQTPRYLIKTRGQQVTLSCSPISGHRSVSWYQQTPGQGLQFLFEYFSETQRNKGNFPGRFSGRQFSNSRSEMNVSTLELGDSALYLCASSFGVETIGYTFGSGTRLTVV.

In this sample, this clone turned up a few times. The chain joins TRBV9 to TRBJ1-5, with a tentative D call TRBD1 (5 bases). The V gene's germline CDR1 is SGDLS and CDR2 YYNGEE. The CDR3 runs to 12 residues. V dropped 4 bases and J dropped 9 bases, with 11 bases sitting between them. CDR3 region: CASSSSGGPQHF. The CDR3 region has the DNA TGTGCCAGCAGCTCTAGTGGGGGGCCCCAGCATTTT.

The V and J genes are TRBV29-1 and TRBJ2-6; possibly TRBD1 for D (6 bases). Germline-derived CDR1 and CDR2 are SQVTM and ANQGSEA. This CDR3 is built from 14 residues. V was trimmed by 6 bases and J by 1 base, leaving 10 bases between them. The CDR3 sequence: CSVGAGSGANVLTF. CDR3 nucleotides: TGCAGCGTGGGGGCAGGGTCTGGGGCCAACGTCCTGACTTTC.

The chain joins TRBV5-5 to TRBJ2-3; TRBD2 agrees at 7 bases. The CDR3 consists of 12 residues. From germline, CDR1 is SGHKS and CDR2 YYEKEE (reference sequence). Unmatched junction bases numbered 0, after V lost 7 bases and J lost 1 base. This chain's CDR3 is CASGRGTDTQYF. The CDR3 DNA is TGTGCCAGCGGGAGGGGCACAGATACGCAGTATTTT. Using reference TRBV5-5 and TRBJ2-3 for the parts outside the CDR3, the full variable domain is DAGVTQSPTHLIKTRGQQVTLRCSPISGHKSVSWYQQVLGQGPQFIFQYYEKEERGRGNFPDRFSARQFPNYSSELNVNALLLGDSALYLCASGRGTDTQYFGPGTRLTVL.

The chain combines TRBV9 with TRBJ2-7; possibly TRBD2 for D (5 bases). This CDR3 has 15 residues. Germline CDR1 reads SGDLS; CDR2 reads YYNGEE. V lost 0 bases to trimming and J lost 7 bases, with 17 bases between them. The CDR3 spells CASSVATGFLAEQYF. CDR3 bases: TGTGCCAGCAGCGTAGCTACGGGGTTTCTAGCTGAGCAGTACTTC.

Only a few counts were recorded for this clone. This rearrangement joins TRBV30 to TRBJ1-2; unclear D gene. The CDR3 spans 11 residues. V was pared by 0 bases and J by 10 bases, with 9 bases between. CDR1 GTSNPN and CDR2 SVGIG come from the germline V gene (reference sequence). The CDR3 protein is CAWSVEWLYTF. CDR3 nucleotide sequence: TGTGCCTGGAGTGTAGAATGGCTCTACACCTTC.

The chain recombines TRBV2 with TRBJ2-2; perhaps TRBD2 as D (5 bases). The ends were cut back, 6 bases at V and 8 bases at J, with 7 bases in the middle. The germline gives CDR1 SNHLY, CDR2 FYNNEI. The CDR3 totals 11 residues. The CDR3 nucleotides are TGTGCCAGCAGGACTATAGGGGAGCTGTTTTTT. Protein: CASRTIGELFF.

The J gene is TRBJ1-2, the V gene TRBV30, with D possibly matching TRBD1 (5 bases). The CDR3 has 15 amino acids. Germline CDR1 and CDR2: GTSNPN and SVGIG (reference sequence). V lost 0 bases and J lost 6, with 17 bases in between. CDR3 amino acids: CAWSVQQAAKDGYTF. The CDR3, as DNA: TGTGCCTGGAGTGTCCAACAGGCCGCAAAGGATGGCTACACCTTC.

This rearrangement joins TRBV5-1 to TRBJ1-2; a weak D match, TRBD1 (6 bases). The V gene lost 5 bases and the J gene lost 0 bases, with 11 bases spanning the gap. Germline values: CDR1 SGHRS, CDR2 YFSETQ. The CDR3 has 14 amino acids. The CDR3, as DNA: TGCGCCAGCAGTCGCGCAGGGGCTAACTATGGCTACACCTTC. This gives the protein CASSRAGANYGYTF.

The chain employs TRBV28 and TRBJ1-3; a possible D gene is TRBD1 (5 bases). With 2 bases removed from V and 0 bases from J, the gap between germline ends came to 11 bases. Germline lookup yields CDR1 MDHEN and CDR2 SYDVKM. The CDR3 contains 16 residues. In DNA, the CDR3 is TGTGCCAGCAGTTTACCCGGGACGCCCTCTGGAAACACCATATATTTT. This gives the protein CASSLPGTPSGNTIYF.

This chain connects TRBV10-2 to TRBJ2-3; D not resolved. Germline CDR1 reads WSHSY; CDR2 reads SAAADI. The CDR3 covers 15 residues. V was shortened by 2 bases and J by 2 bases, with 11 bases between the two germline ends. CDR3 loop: CASSERQLFTDTQYF. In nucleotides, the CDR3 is TGCGCCAGCAGTGAGCGTCAGCTTTTCACAGATACGCAGTATTTT.

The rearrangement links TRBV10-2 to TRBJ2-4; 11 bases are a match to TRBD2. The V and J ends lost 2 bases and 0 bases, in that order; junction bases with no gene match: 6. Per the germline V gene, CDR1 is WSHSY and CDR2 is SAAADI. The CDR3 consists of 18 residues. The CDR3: CASSETSGSDLAKNIQYF. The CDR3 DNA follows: TGCGCCAGCAGTGAGACTAGCGGGAGCGACCTAGCCAAAAACATTCAGTACTTC.

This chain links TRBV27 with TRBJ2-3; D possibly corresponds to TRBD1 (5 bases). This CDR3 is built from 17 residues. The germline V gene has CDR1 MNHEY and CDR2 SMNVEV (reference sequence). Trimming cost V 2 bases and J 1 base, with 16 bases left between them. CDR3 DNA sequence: TGTGCCAGCAGTTTACGCACGGACAAGCCGGGCACAGATACGCAGTATTTT. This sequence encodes CASSLRTDKPGTDTQYF.

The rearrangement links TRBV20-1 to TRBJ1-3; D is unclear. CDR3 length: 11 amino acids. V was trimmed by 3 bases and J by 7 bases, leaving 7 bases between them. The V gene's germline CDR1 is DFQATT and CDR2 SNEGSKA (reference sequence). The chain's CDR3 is CSARGENTIYF. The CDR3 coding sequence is TGCAGTGCTAGGGGAGAGAACACCATATATTTT.

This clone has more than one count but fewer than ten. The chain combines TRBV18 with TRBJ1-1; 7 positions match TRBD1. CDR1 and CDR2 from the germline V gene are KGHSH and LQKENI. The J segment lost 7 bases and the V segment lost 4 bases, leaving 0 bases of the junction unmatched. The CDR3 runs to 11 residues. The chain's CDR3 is CASSRQGEAFF. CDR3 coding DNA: TGTGCCAGCTCACGACAGGGTGAAGCTTTCTTT. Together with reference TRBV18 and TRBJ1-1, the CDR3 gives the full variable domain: NAGVMQNPRHLVRRRGQEARLRCSPMKGHSHVYWYRQLPEEGLKFMVYLQKENIIDESGMPKERFSAEFPKEGPSILRIQQVVRGDSAAYFCASSRQGEAFFGQGTRLTVV.

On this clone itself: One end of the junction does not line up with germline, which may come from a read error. This chain's CDR3 is CASSKGTLPYSDQPLF. The CDR3 DNA sequence: TGTGCCAGCAGCAAAGGGACCCTCCCGTATTCTGACCAACCGCTTTTC. The chain uses TRBV7-9 and TRBJ2-4; either TRBD1 or TRBD2 may fit D (5 bases each). Germline assignment: CDR1 SEHNR and CDR2 FQNEAQ (reference sequence). The CDR3 is made up of 16 amino acids.

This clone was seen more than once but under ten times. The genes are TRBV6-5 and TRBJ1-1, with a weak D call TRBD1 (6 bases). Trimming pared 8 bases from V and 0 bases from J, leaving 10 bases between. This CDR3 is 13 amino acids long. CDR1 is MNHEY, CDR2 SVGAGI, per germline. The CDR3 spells CASLQGLNTEAFF. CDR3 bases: TGTGCCAGCCTCCAGGGGTTGAACACTGAAGCTTTCTTT.